The 7 T cell receptor beta chains in this list originate from one sample, sequenced in a study of a mutant IDH1 vaccine in newly diagnosed glioma. Time point in this sample: week 35, safety follow-up. It was 300 ug of mutant IDH1 20-mer peptide that made up each vaccine dose, given with topical imiquimod. These receptors' targets are unknown. Here immunoSEQ multiplex PCR was the method, and the copy in TCRdb shows in-frame clones only, minus some. Here the sample spans some 60,000 clones, roughly 76% being singletons. The sequencing here drew on PBMCs, taken from a glioma patient whose treatment included an IDH1 peptide vaccine. All receptors derive from a man aged 40-49 years with glioma.

The rearrangement links TRBV7-9 to TRBJ2-1, with 7 bases matching TRBD1. The ends lost 7 bases at V and 5 bases at J; junction bases unmatched: 8. Germline assignment: CDR1 SEHNR and CDR2 FQNEAQ (reference sequence). The CDR3 contains 14 residues. The CDR3 DNA is TGTGCCAGCATAGACAGGGACCGAAACAATGAGCAGTTCTTC. The encoded protein is CASIDRDRNNEQFF. The entire variable domain, with the rest obtained from reference TRBV7-9 and TRBJ2-1, is as follows: DTGVSQNPRHKITKRGQNVTFRCDPISEHNRLYWYRQTLGQGPEFLTYFQNEAQLEKSRLLSDRFSAERPKGSFSTLEIQRTEQGDSAMYLCASIDRDRNNEQFFGPGTRLTVL.

CDR3 DNA sequence: TGTGCCAGCAGCTCGGCAGGGGGCACTAACTATGGCTACACCTTC. Translation gives CASSSAGGTNYGYTF. The V and J genes are TRBV5-5 and TRBJ1-2, with 8 bases fitting TRBD1. Unmatched junction bases numbered 4, after V lost 3 bases and J lost 0 bases. Germline values: CDR1 SGHKS, CDR2 YYEKEE (reference sequence). The CDR3 consists of 15 residues.

This chain uses TRBV9 with TRBJ1-4, with D possibly being TRBD1 (5 bases). This CDR3 has 14 amino acids. Germline V gene lookup returns CDR1 SGDLS and CDR2 YYNGEE. Trimming shortened V by 1 base and J by 11 bases, and 15 bases separated the two germline ends. The CDR3 DNA reads TGTGCCAGCAGCGTAACAGGCGGGACCACCAAACTGTTTTTT. Its translation: CASSVTGGTTKLFF.

The chain is built from TRBV19 and TRBJ2-1; the D is unclear. This CDR3 comprises 12 residues. Per the germline V gene, CDR1 is LNHDA and CDR2 is SQIVND (reference sequence). V was cut by 3 bases and J by 9 bases, with 9 bases left in between. The CDR3 reads CASSISVSEQFF. The CDR3 DNA follows: TGTGCCAGTAGTATTTCGGTCAGTGAGCAGTTCTTC.

This clone was seen only a few times. This chain joins TRBV27 and TRBJ1-2; TRBD1 matches 7 bases. CDR3 size: 13 residues. In germline, CDR1 is MNHEY, CDR2 SMNVEV (reference sequence). Trimming removed 1 base from V and 7 bases from J; junction bases left unmatched: 3. In DNA form, the CDR3 reads TGTGCCAGCAGTTTATTAGGGGGCTCTGGCTACACCTTC. Its protein is CASSLLGGSGYTF.

V usage is TRBV7-2 and J usage is TRBJ2-1; TRBD2 agrees at 7 bases. Trimming cost V 8 bases and J 7 bases; bases outside gene matches: 8. The CDR3 covers 13 residues. The germline CDR1 and CDR2 sequences are SGHTA and FQGNSA. CDR3 DNA sequence: TGTGCCAGCGCGGGGGACGGGTATAATGAGCAGTTCTTC. It codes for CASAGDGYNEQFF.

The rearrangement links TRBV7-9 to TRBJ2-5; D is unresolved. Germline V gene data show CDR1 as SEHNR and CDR2 as FQNEAQ (reference sequence). Trimming removed 1 base at V and 4 bases at J, with 16 bases between. The length of the CDR3 is 16 residues. The CDR3 is CASSLGRARPGETQYF. CDR3 DNA sequence: TGTGCCAGCAGCTTAGGACGGGCCCGGCCGGGAGAGACCCAGTACTTC.